This TCR beta chain was identified during a study of blood T cell repertoires in COVID-19. Study background: Acute-phase and convalescent COVID-19 samples originated in the United States, Italy and Spain. In each case, the material was cDNA or gDNA derived from T cells, B-cell-depleted T cells, or PBMCs.

V shed 6 bases and J shed 7 bases, with 16 bases lying between them. This CDR3 has 14 amino acids. The germline V gene encodes CDR1 MDHEN and CDR2 SYDVKM. Authors' analysis steps: Reference gene primer amplification gave nucleated cell count estimates. Generated by immunoSEQ multiplex PCR, the TCRdb table keeps only in-frame clones and is missing some. D and trimming come from the DNA, and the V and J calls and clone size come from that table. The table shows 250,000 or so clones, with roughly 84% occurring only once. The receptor comes from a woman between 40 and 55 years old who had recovered from COVID-19. The rearrangement uses TRBV28 and TRBJ1-3; D is perhaps TRBD1 (5 bases). Sequencing input: peripheral blood. The chain's CDR3 is CASRVRGLMNTIYF. The CDR3 region has the DNA TGTGCCAGCAGGGTAAGGGGCCTGATGAACACCATATATTTT. The full variable domain, its missing parts supplied by reference TRBV28 and TRBJ1-3, is DVKVTQSSRYLVKRTGEKVFLECVQDMDHENMFWYRQDPGLGLRLIYFSYDVKMKEKGDIPEGYSVSREKKERFSLILESASTNQTSMYLCASRVRGLMNTIYFGEGSWLTVV.